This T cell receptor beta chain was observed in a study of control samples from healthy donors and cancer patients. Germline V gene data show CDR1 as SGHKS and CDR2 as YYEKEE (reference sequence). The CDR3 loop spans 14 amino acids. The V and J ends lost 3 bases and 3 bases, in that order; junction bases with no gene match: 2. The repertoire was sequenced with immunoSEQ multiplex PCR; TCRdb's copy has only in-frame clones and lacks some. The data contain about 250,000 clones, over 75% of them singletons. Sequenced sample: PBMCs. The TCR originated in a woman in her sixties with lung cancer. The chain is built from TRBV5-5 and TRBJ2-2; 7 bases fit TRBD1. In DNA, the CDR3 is TGTGCCAGCAGCTCCGGGACAGACACCGGGGAGCTGTTTTTT. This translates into CASSSGTDTGELFF.